The following is a T cell receptor beta chain sequence with its context. Its cognate antigen has yet to be identified. Base qualities are not at hand, and no much larger clone is one base apart. The data belong to a study of brain T cells in children with intractable seizures (dated by TCRdb to about 2021). With regard to the full study: Resected brain tissue from over 50 pediatric epilepsy surgery cases was initially screened for immune gene transcripts with a NanoString immunology panel. Eight of the 12 selected surgery cases also had pre-surgery blood sequenced, which left four cases with brain tissue only.

What the work shows at the level of the full study, not this receptor alone: Because pre- and post-surgery blood were sequenced to different depths, clones absent from the pre-surgery sample may reflect undersampling. Viral specificity was inferred solely from CDR3 sequence similarity, and the HCMV serostatus of the patients was not known.

Looking up the germline V gene yields CDR1 SGHTA and CDR2 FQGNSA. V and J are trimmed by 4 bases and 5 bases, and the gene matches miss 5 bases of the junction. The CDR3 spans 14 residues, from the cysteine through the phenylalanine. Solely the CDR3 DNA is kept, with 42 bases framed from the first base. The immunoSEQ assay was applied to genomic DNA to generate the TCR beta chain sequences. The study's processing was this. CDR3 sequences that did not begin with the conserved framework cysteine at position 104 were removed manually. Clonality was calculated as one minus the normalized Shannon's Diversity Index, with values ranging from 0 (maximal diversity) to 1 (oligoclonal). Differences in the frequency of the same CDR3 between samples, such as brain versus blood, were assessed with chi-squared comparison-of-proportions tests. Public clonotypes were identified through searches of immuneACCESS, and similarity to known antiviral clonotypes was evaluated with the VDJdb browser. What TCRdb holds here is the immuneACCESS table cut down to in-frame rearrangements. Part of the clones is not present; checked against another copy, under half of the missing clones reflect an unresolved V gene, and the others are unexplained. The V and J calls and clone size come from that table; D and trimming were worked out from the DNA. This sample comprises tens of thousands of clones, approximately 94% of them detected only once. Less than 2% of the sample is held by the ten biggest clonotypes.

The time point label for this specimen denotes: resected brain tissue, or blood drawn just prior to surgery. Surgery cases with the highest brain T cell transcript signatures were selected for TCR beta chain sequencing of brain tissue and, where available, blood. Before surgery, the patients had been given at least one anti-epileptic drug. TCR-sequenced patients were children with drug-resistant epilepsy due to tuberous sclerosis complex, focal cortical dysplasia, Rasmussen encephalitis or hemimegalencephaly. The Monarch genomic DNA purification kit was used to extract bulk genomic DNA from unsorted brain tissue and whole blood.

This sequence was found in a boy under three years old with tuberous sclerosis and intractable seizures. Sequenced here: peripheral blood, sampled at surgery. The rearranged segments are TRBV7-2 and TRBJ2-5, with 9 bases in between that match TRBD1. The base sequence is TGTGCCAGCAGCTCACAGGGGGCCTCGGAGACCCAGTACTTC. Translated, it gives CASSSQGASETQYF.